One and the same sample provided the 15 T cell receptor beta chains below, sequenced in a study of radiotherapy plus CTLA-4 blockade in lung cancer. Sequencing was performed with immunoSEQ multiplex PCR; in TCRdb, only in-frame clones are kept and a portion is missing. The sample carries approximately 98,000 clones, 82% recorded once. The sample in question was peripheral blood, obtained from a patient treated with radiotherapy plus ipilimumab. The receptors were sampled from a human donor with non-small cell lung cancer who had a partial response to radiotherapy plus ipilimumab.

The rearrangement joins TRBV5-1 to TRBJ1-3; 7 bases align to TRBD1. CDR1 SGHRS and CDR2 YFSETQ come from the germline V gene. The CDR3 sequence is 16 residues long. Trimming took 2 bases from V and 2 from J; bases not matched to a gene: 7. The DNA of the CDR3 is TGCGCCAGCAGCTTATTAGGGGACAGAGCTGGAAACACCATATATTTT. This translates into CASSLLGDRAGNTIYF.

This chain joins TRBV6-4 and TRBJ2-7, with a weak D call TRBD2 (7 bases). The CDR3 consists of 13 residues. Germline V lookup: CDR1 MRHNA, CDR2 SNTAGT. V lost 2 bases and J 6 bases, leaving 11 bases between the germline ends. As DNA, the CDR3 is TGTGCCAGCAGTGACGAGGGGGGGGGCGAGCAGTACTTC. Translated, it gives CASSDEGGGEQYF.

CDR3 in amino acids: CASSPPGTPSAYEQYF. Here the CDR3 DNA reads TGTGCCAGCTCACCACCCGGGACACCTTCTGCCTACGAGCAGTACTTC. The chain carries TRBV18 and TRBJ2-7; a possible D gene is TRBD1 (6 bases). Per germline, CDR1 KGHSH and CDR2 LQKENI. Trimming removed 0 bases from V and 2 bases from J, with 14 bases in between. The CDR3 consists of 16 residues.

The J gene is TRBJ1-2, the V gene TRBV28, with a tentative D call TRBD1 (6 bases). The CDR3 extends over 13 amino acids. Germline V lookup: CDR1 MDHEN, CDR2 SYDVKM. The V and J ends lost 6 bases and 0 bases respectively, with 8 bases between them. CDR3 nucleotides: TGTGCCAGCAGACAGGGACCTAACTATGGCTACACCTTC. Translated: CASRQGPNYGYTF.

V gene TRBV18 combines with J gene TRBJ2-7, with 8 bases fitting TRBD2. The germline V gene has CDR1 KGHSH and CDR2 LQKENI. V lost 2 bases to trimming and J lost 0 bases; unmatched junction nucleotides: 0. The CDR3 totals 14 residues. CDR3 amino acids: CASSPTSGSYEQYF. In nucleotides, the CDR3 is TGTGCCAGCTCACCAACTAGCGGCTCCTACGAGCAGTACTTC. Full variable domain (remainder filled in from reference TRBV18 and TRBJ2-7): NAGVMQNPRHLVRRRGQEARLRCSPMKGHSHVYWYRQLPEEGLKFMVYLQKENIIDESGMPKERFSAEFPKEGPSILRIQQVVRGDSAAYFCASSPTSGSYEQYFGPGTRLTVT.

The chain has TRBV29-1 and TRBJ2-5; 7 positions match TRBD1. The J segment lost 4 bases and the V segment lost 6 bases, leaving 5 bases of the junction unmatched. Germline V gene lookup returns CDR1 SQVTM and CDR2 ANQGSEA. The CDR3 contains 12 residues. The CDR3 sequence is CSVSGQSETQYF. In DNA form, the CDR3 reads TGCAGCGTGTCGGGACAGTCAGAGACCCAGTACTTC.

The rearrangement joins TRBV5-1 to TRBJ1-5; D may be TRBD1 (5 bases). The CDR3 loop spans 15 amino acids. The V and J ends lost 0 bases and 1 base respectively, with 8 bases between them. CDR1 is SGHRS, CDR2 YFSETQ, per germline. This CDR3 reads CASSLVGESNQPQHF. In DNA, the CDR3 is TGCGCCAGCAGCTTGGTAGGGGAAAGCAATCAGCCCCAGCATTTT.

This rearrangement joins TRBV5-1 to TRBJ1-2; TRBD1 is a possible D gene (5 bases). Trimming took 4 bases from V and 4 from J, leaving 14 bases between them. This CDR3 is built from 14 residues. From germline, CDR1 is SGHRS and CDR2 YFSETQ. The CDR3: CASSESGSAYGYTF. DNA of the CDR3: TGCGCCAGCAGCGAATCAGGGTCAGCCTATGGCTACACCTTC.

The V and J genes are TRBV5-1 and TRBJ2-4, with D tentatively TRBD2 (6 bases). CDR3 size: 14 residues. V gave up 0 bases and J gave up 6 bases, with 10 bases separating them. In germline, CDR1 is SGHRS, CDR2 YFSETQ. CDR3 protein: CASSLEGLRNIQYF. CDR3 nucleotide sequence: TGCGCCAGCAGCTTGGAGGGACTCAGAAACATTCAGTACTTC.

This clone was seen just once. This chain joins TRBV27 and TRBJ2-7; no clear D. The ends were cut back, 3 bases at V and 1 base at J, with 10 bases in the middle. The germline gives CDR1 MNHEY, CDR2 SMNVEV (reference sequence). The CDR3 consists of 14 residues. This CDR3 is CASSFTESSYEQYF. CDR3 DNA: TGTGCCAGCAGTTTTACGGAGAGTTCCTACGAGCAGTACTTC.

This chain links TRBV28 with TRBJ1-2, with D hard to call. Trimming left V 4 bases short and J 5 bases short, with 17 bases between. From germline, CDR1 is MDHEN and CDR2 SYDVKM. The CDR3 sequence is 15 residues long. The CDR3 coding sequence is TGTGCCAGCAGTTGGCCAGGATACGCCATTTATGGCTACACCTTC. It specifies CASSWPGYAIYGYTF.

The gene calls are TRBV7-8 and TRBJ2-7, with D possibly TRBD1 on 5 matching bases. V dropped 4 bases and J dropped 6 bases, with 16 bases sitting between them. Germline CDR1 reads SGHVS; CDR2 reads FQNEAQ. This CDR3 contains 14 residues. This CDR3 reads CASSSSSRVGEQYF. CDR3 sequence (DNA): TGTGCCAGCAGCTCCTCTTCCAGGGTAGGCGAGCAGTACTTC.

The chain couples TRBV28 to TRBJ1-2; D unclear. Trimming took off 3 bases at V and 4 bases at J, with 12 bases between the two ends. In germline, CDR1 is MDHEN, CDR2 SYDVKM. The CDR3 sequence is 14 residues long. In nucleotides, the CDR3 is TGTGCCAGCAGTTTTTCGGGGAGGTCCTATGGCTACACCTTC. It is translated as CASSFSGRSYGYTF.

The CDR3 bases are TGTGCCAGTAGTACCGGGACAGGTACGACCTACGAGCAGTACTTC. Its translation is CASSTGTGTTYEQYF. This chain uses TRBV19 with TRBJ2-7, with 8 bases aligning to TRBD1. The ends lost 4 bases at V and 2 bases at J; junction bases unmatched: 7. This CDR3 is built from 15 residues. The V gene's germline CDR1 is LNHDA and CDR2 SQIVND (reference sequence). The full variable domain, completed using reference TRBV19 and TRBJ2-7, is DGGITQSPKYLFRKEGQNVTLSCEQNLNHDAMYWYRQDPGQGLRLIYYSQIVNDFQKGDIAEGYSVSREKKESFPLTVTSAQKNPTAFYLCASSTGTGTTYEQYFGPGTRLTVT.

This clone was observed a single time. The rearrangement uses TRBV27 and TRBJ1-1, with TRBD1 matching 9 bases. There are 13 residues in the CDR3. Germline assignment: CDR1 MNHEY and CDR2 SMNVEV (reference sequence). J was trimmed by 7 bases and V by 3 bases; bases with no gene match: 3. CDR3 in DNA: TGTGCCAGCAGTTTGGGACAGGGCTATGAAGCTTTCTTT. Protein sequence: CASSLGQGYEAFF.